Each of the 8 T cell receptor beta chains below was sequenced from the same sample in a study of cytomegalovirus exposure and HLA in healthy donors (dated by TCRdb to the late 2010s). Library construction relied on the immunoSEQ multiplex PCR assay. The multiplex PCR relied on a mix of 60 forward primers for TCR Vbeta segments and 13 reverse primers for TCR Jbeta segments. The table comes from immuneACCESS by way of TCRdb, which keeps in-frame sequences with V and J called. Part of the clones is missing from these tables; in studies checked, under half for an unresolved V gene and the rest for unknown reasons. For this sample the table gives around 91,000 clones, of which approximately 64% were detected only once. The ten largest clones represent 3.2% of the sample. Sequenced material: PBMCs. All receptors derive from a man in his sixties in good health and CMV-seronegative.

This chain connects TRBV6-6 to TRBJ2-7; 9 nucleotides match TRBD1. J was trimmed by 4 bases and V by 5 bases; bases with no gene match: 9. The V gene's germline CDR1 is MNHNY and CDR2 SVGAGI (reference sequence). This CDR3 is 15 amino acids long. This CDR3 reads CASSASDRGGYEQYF. CDR3 nucleotide sequence: TGTGCCAGCAGTGCCTCAGACAGGGGGGGATACGAGCAGTACTTC.

The chain combines TRBV9 with TRBJ2-1; the match to TRBD2 covers 7 bases. Germline V CDR1 and CDR2: SGDLS, YYNGEE. The length of the CDR3 is 16 residues. After removal of 0 bases from V and 6 bases from J, the junction contained 9 bases not matched to a gene. CDR3: CASSVVAGDVSNEQFF. The CDR3 DNA reads as TGTGCCAGCAGCGTAGTTGCGGGGGACGTCTCCAATGAGCAGTTCTTC.

The V gene is TRBV28, the J gene TRBJ1-1; no reliable D call. The germline V gene has CDR1 MDHEN and CDR2 SYDVKM. The V end lost 5 bases, the J end lost 4 bases, and 8 bases lay between the germline ends. The CDR3 is 12 residues long. As DNA, the CDR3 is TGTGCCAGCAGTCCATTGAGCACTGAAGCTTTCTTT. Amino acid sequence: CASSPLSTEAFF.

As for this clone: At one of its ends the junction is not consistent with the germline gene, which may arise from a read error. This chain joins TRBV9 and TRBJ2-2; weak D call: TRBD1 (6 bases). This CDR3 spans 15 amino acids. CDR1 and CDR2 from the germline V gene are SGDLS and YYNGEE. The CDR3 spells CAGSATLTGYGELFF. CDR3 sequence (DNA): TGTGCCGGCAGCGCGACTCTTACAGGGTACGGGGAGCTGTTTTTT.

V is TRBV29-1 and J is TRBJ1-5; D uncertain. This CDR3 spans 15 amino acids. CDR1 is SQVTM and CDR2 is ANQGSEA in the germline V gene. Between the trimmed V and J ends, which lost 6 bases and 0 bases, there was a span of 15 bases. As DNA, the CDR3 is TGCAGCGTCCCCGGGCCAAGCGGTAGCAATCAGCCCCAGCATTTT. Translated, it gives CSVPGPSGSNQPQHF.

This clone appeared a single time. The rearrangement joins TRBV5-1 to TRBJ1-1; D gene uncertain. V lost 4 bases and J 6 bases, leaving 16 bases between the germline ends. Per germline, CDR1 SGHRS and CDR2 YFSETQ. This CDR3 has 14 residues. This chain's CDR3 is CASSLIKPGPEAFF. Written as DNA, the CDR3 is TGCGCCAGCAGCCTCATTAAACCCGGTCCTGAAGCTTTCTTT.

The chain recombines TRBV9 with TRBJ2-1; TRBD1 might be the D (5 bases). Between the trimmed V and J ends, which lost 4 bases and 0 bases, there was a span of 20 bases. Germline V lookup: CDR1 SGDLS, CDR2 YYNGEE. This CDR3 is 18 amino acids long. CDR3 sequence (DNA): TGTGCCAGCAGCCCCAGGGTGGCTGGAACAAGCTCCTACAATGAGCAGTTCTTC. Protein: CASSPRVAGTSSYNEQFF.

As concerns this clone: Other nucleotide sequences from this sample produce the same CDR3. The V and J genes are TRBV5-6 and TRBJ1-2; D is perhaps TRBD1 (6 bases). The V end was cut by 4 bases, the J end by 3 bases, with 13 bases between. Germline CDR1 and CDR2: SGHDT and YYEEEE. This CDR3 has 14 residues. For the CDR3, the DNA is TGTGCCAGCAGCCCCGGAGGGGGGGACTATGGCTACACCTTC. Amino acid sequence: CASSPGGGDYGYTF.